What follows are 6 T cell receptor beta chains derived from one specimen sequenced in a study of cytomegalovirus exposure and HLA in healthy donors. Researchers ran the PCR with 60 Vbeta and 13 Jbeta primers. The protocol was immunoSEQ multiplex PCR, while the TCRdb copy is restricted to in-frame clones and leaves out a portion. The profile shows 150,000 to 200,000 clones, 73% of them singletons. The sequencing input was PBMCs. These receptors all come from a woman in her 30s in good health and CMV-seronegative.

The chain has TRBV27 and TRBJ1-4; D call uncertain. This CDR3 is built from 13 residues. Trimming stripped 6 bases from V and 4 bases from J, with 9 bases between. Germline V gives CDR1 MNHEY, CDR2 SMNVEV (reference sequence). CDR3 amino acids: CASSKIVNEKLFF. The CDR3 DNA reads TGTGCCAGCAGCAAAATTGTTAATGAAAAACTGTTTTTT.

The rearrangement joins TRBV5-1 to TRBJ2-2; 13 bases are shared with TRBD2. Germline loops: CDR1 SGHRS, CDR2 YFSETQ. The CDR3 is 20 amino acids. The V and J ends lost 0 bases and 0 bases, in that order; junction bases with no gene match: 8. The CDR3 loop is CASSLEGPTSGGSNTGELFF. CDR3 DNA sequence: TGCGCCAGCAGCTTGGAGGGACCGACTAGCGGGGGGTCGAACACCGGGGAGCTGTTTTTT.

V is TRBV5-1 and J is TRBJ2-4; tentatively, D is TRBD2 (7 bases). The V end lost 4 bases, the J end lost 12 bases, and 17 bases lay between the germline ends. This CDR3 spans 13 amino acids. Germline assignment: CDR1 SGHRS and CDR2 YFSETQ. The CDR3 is CASSPGGPLNQYF. CDR3 in DNA: TGCGCCAGCAGCCCCGGGGGGCCCCTCAATCAGTACTTC. Together with reference TRBV5-1 and TRBJ2-4, the CDR3 gives the full variable domain: KAGVTQTPRYLIKTRGQQVTLSCSPISGHRSVSWYQQTPGQGLQFLFEYFSETQRNKGNFPGRFSGRQFSNSRSEMNVSTLELGDSALYLCASSPGGPLNQYFGAGTRLSVL.

The rearrangement links TRBV4-1 to TRBJ2-1, with D tentatively TRBD2 (6 bases). Per the germline V gene, CDR1 is MGHRA and CDR2 is YSYEKL. The CDR3 spans 16 residues. Trimming removed 6 bases from V and 4 bases from J, with 19 bases in between. The CDR3 here is CASSPLASGGYNEQFF. In DNA form, the CDR3 reads TGCGCCAGCAGTCCTCTAGCGTCGGGCGGGTACAATGAGCAGTTCTTC.

The V and J genes are TRBV9 and TRBJ1-3; 9 bases agree with TRBD1. Unmatched junction bases numbered 8, after V lost 4 bases and J lost 3 bases. The CDR3 is made up of 16 amino acids. CDR1 is SGDLS, CDR2 YYNGEE, per germline. CDR3 in amino acids: CASSIGGTGSGNTIYF. The DNA for the CDR3 is TGTGCCAGCAGCATCGGGGGGACAGGGAGTGGAAACACCATATATTTT.

J is TRBJ1-2 and V is TRBV18; TRBD1 matches 7 bases. V shed 3 bases, J shed 4 bases, and the junction held 2 bases outside the gene matches. The CDR3 totals 13 residues. Germline V CDR1 and CDR2: KGHSH, LQKENI. The CDR3 region has the DNA TGTGCCAGCTCACCGTCAGGGGGCTATGGCTACACCTTC. It specifies CASSPSGGYGYTF.